Sequencing of this T cell receptor beta chain was carried out in a study of early stage breast cancer tumors. Study information: ER+/PR+/HER2- status applied to about 80% of the 16 invasive breast tumors. Among approximately twelve ER+/PR+/HER2- tumors, eight were ductal, four lobular.

There are 15 residues in the CDR3. With V trimmed by 5 bases and J by 5 bases, 7 bases remained unmatched. Germline CDR1 and CDR2: MNHEY and SVGAGI. The data were produced by immunoSEQ multiplex PCR, yet TCRdb's version contains in-frame clones alone and is incomplete. This table holds 25,000 to 35,000 clones, roughly 50% found once. This clone was recorded only once. The antigen is not known. Study results and caveats: Compared with adjacent normal breast, tumors showed roughly 2.5-fold denser, more clonal T cells.

This chain joins TRBV6-5 and TRBJ2-1, with 9 positions matching TRBD1. The TCR sequence derives from a person aged 45 to 60 with breast cancer. Sequenced sample: breast tumor tissue. The CDR3 loop is CASSPNRDRDNEQFF. The CDR3 bases are TGTGCCAGCAGTCCTAACCGGGACAGGGACAATGAGCAGTTCTTC.